The rows below give T cell receptor beta chains drawn from one sample of a study of Graves' ophthalmopathy and Graves' hyperthyroidism. Via MiXCR, TCRdb re-called the multiplex PCR reads, giving one row per CDR3 protein. The sample includes around 520,000 distinct CDR3 sequences, roughly 40% of them seen just once. Sequencing used peripheral blood or thyroid tissue (not recorded which). These receptors were taken from an adult man with Graves' hyperthyroidism. Each CDR3 is given with its conserved first and last residue. Fields, in order: J gene, clone size, D gene, V gene, CDR3 protein, CDR3 DNA. A D gene is named only where the DNA matches it firmly. Clone size is shown for a subset of rows, as once, few, many or a class of expanded clone.

j_gene: TRBJ2-7; abundance: NA; d_gene: TRBD1; v_gene: TRBV27; CDR3aa: CASSRQGIQSYEQYF; CDR3nt: TGTGCCAGCAGTCGACAGGGGATACAGTCCTACGAGCAGTACTTC
j_gene: TRBJ1-5; abundance: many; d_gene: TRBD1; v_gene: TRBV10-3; CDR3aa: CAIRGDRESNQPQHF; CDR3nt: TGTGCCATCAGGGGGGACAGGGAAAGCAATCAGCCCCAGCATTTT
j_gene: TRBJ2-7; abundance: many; d_gene: NA; v_gene: TRBV7-9; CDR3aa: CASSLRDIDSYEQYF; CDR3nt: TGTGCCAGCAGCCTCCGGGACATCGACTCCTACGAGCAGTACTTC
j_gene: TRBJ2-5; abundance: NA; d_gene: NA; v_gene: TRBV7-2; CDR3aa: CASSTELLGAQYF; CDR3nt: TGTGCCAGCAGCACAGAGTTACTGGGGGCCCAGTACTTC
j_gene: TRBJ2-5; abundance: NA; d_gene: TRBD2; v_gene: TRBV9; CDR3aa: CASTNLGSGWKYF; CDR3nt: TGTGCCAGCACCAATCTTGGTAGCGGGTGGAAGTACTTC
j_gene: TRBJ2-2; abundance: few; d_gene: NA; v_gene: TRBV29-1; CDR3aa: CSVGLFTGELFF; CDR3nt: TGCAGCGTTGGCCTTTTCACCGGGGAGCTGTTTTTT
j_gene: TRBJ1-1; abundance: NA; d_gene: TRBD1; v_gene: TRBV29-1; CDR3aa: CSVTGTGEGSEAFF; CDR3nt: TGCAGTGTTACCGGGACAGGGGAAGGCTCTGAAGCTTTCTTT
j_gene: TRBJ1-3; abundance: many; d_gene: TRBD1; v_gene: TRBV7-2; CDR3aa: CASRDRAGNTIYF; CDR3nt: TGTGCCAGCCGTGACAGGGCTGGAAACACCATATATTTT
j_gene: TRBJ1-1; abundance: few; d_gene: NA; v_gene: TRBV20-1; CDR3aa: CSARSGASNTEAFF; CDR3nt: TGCAGTGCTAGATCGGGGGCATCGAACACTGAAGCTTTCTTT
j_gene: TRBJ1-4; abundance: many; d_gene: NA; v_gene: TRBV9; CDR3aa: CASSVEPTAINEKLFF; CDR3nt: TGTGCCAGCAGCGTAGAGCCGACAGCGATTAATGAAAAACTCTTTTTT
j_gene: TRBJ2-6; abundance: NA; d_gene: TRBD1; v_gene: TRBV28; CDR3aa: CASSLSGGGLSGANVLTF; CDR3nt: TGTGCCAGCAGTTTATCAGGGGGCGGTCTCTCTGGGGCCAACGTCCTGACTTTC
j_gene: TRBJ1-5; abundance: NA; d_gene: NA; v_gene: TRBV18; CDR3aa: CASSPKGTVPQHF; CDR3nt: TGTGCCAGCTCACCAAAAGGGACTGTGCCCCAGCATTTT
j_gene: TRBJ2-2; abundance: few; d_gene: TRBD2; v_gene: TRBV11-1; CDR3aa: CASSLLAGFATGELFF; CDR3nt: TGTGCCAGCAGCCTCCTAGCGGGATTCGCCACCGGGGAGCTGTTTTTT
j_gene: TRBJ1-5; abundance: few; d_gene: TRBD1; v_gene: TRBV12-3/TRBV12-4; CDR3aa: CASSPVGTGDQPQHF; CDR3nt: TGTGCCAGCTCACCGGTCGGTACAGGGGATCAGCCCCAGCATTTT
j_gene: TRBJ2-2; abundance: many; d_gene: TRBD1; v_gene: TRBV20-1; CDR3aa: CSAQNRGPGELFF; CDR3nt: TGCAGTGCCCAAAACAGGGGGCCCGGGGAGCTGTTTTTT
j_gene: TRBJ1-5; abundance: many; d_gene: NA; v_gene: TRBV29-1; CDR3aa: CIHLTGSLAQHF; CDR3nt: TGCATCCATCTCACAGGTAGCTTGGCCCAGCATTTT
j_gene: TRBJ2-3; abundance: NA; d_gene: TRBD1; v_gene: TRBV19; CDR3aa: CASGETGTQYF; CDR3nt: TGTGCCAGTGGGGAGACAGGGACGCAGTATTTT
j_gene: TRBJ2-5; abundance: many; d_gene: TRBD1; v_gene: TRBV29-1; CDR3aa: CSVPGQGQETQYF; CDR3nt: TGCAGCGTTCCGGGACAGGGACAAGAGACCCAGTACTTC
j_gene: TRBJ1-1; abundance: many; d_gene: NA; v_gene: TRBV2; CDR3aa: CASRDTRIGGTEAFF; CDR3nt: TGTGCCAGCAGGGACACGAGAATTGGGGGCACTGAAGCTTTCTTT
j_gene: TRBJ1-6; abundance: few; d_gene: NA; v_gene: TRBV20-1; CDR3aa: CSARDPRQLYNSPLHF; CDR3nt: TGCAGTGCTAGGGACCCTCGGCAGCTCTATAATTCACCCCTCCACTTT
j_gene: TRBJ2-3; abundance: NA; d_gene: NA; v_gene: TRBV11-2; CDR3aa: CASSLVSSDTQYF; CDR3nt: TGTGCCAGCAGCTTAGTTAGTTCAGATACGCAGTATTTT
j_gene: TRBJ2-7; abundance: NA; d_gene: TRBD1; v_gene: TRBV7-6; CDR3aa: CASSFWTGTHEQYF; CDR3nt: TGTGCCAGCAGCTTTTGGACAGGGACCCACGAGCAGTACTTC
j_gene: TRBJ1-1; abundance: NA; d_gene: NA; v_gene: TRBV5-1; CDR3aa: CASSLVGVAANTEAFF; CDR3nt: TGCGCCAGCAGCTTGGTGGGGGTGGCGGCGAACACTGAAGCTTTCTTT
j_gene: TRBJ2-5; abundance: NA; d_gene: TRBD2; v_gene: TRBV19; CDR3aa: CASTGVGGETQYF; CDR3nt: TGTGCCAGTACAGGAGTGGGAGGGGAGACCCAGTACTTC
j_gene: TRBJ1-3; abundance: NA; d_gene: TRBD1; v_gene: TRBV5-1; CDR3aa: CASQPGTGWNTIYF; CDR3nt: TGCGCCAGTCAACCCGGGACAGGGTGGAACACCATATATTTT
j_gene: TRBJ2-1; abundance: few; d_gene: TRBD2; v_gene: TRBV25-1; CDR3aa: CASSGVRVGSGAYNEQFF; CDR3nt: TGTGCCAGCAGTGGGGTCCGCGTAGGTAGCGGGGCATACAATGAGCAGTTCTTC
j_gene: TRBJ2-5; abundance: NA; d_gene: NA; v_gene: TRBV7-2; CDR3aa: CASSRPGRETQHF; CDR3nt: TGTGCCAGCAGCCGACCCGGTAGGGAGACCCAGCACTTC
j_gene: TRBJ2-1; abundance: NA; d_gene: NA; v_gene: TRBV12-3/TRBV12-4; CDR3aa: CASRNSGLIPEQFF; CDR3nt: TGTGCCAGCAGAAACTCAGGACTAATCCCCGAGCAGTTCTTC
j_gene: TRBJ1-2; abundance: many; d_gene: TRBD1; v_gene: TRBV12-3/TRBV12-4; CDR3aa: CASRGTGGNYGYTF; CDR3nt: TGTGCCAGCAGGGGGACAGGGGGCAACTATGGCTACACCTTC
j_gene: TRBJ2-7; abundance: many; d_gene: TRBD2; v_gene: TRBV7-9; CDR3aa: CASSKGLAGLRIDEQYF; CDR3nt: TGTGCCAGCAGCAAGGGACTAGCGGGATTACGTATAGACGAGCAGTACTTC
j_gene: TRBJ1-1; abundance: many; d_gene: TRBD1; v_gene: TRBV29-1; CDR3aa: CSVEGRGSNTEAFF; CDR3nt: TGCAGCGTTGAAGGCAGGGGGTCGAACACTGAAGCTTTCTTT
j_gene: TRBJ2-5; abundance: NA; d_gene: NA; v_gene: TRBV29-1; CDR3aa: CSGSPRGATETQYF; CDR3nt: TGCAGCGGGTCCCCTCGGGGGGCAACGGAGACCCAGTACTTC
j_gene: TRBJ2-5; abundance: NA; d_gene: NA; v_gene: TRBV10-2; CDR3aa: CASTLAGF; CDR3nt: TGCGCCAGCACTCTGGCGGGATTC
j_gene: TRBJ2-7; abundance: many; d_gene: TRBD1; v_gene: TRBV9; CDR3aa: CASSQGDSSYEQYF; CDR3nt: TGTGCCAGCAGCCAAGGGGACAGCTCCTACGAGCAGTACTTC
j_gene: TRBJ2-2; abundance: NA; d_gene: TRBD1; v_gene: TRBV20-1; CDR3aa: CSATGSRQGTGELFF; CDR3nt: TGCAGTGCTACGGGATCAAGACAGGGGACCGGGGAGCTGTTTTTT
j_gene: TRBJ2-5; abundance: NA; d_gene: NA; v_gene: TRBV6-5; CDR3aa: CATSQAGRKETQYF; CDR3nt: TGTGCCACCAGCCAGGCCGGGAGAAAAGAGACCCAGTACTTC
j_gene: TRBJ2-3; abundance: once; d_gene: TRBD2; v_gene: TRBV30; CDR3aa: CAWRKKGLAGDTQYF; CDR3nt: TGTGCCTGGAGGAAGAAGGGACTAGCGGGGGATACGCAGTATTTT
j_gene: TRBJ1-1; abundance: NA; d_gene: TRBD1; v_gene: TRBV29-1; CDR3aa: CSVEAGGGTEAFF; CDR3nt: TGCAGCGTTGAAGCAGGGGGCGGCACTGAAGCTTTCTTT
j_gene: TRBJ2-3; abundance: NA; d_gene: NA; v_gene: TRBV9; CDR3aa: CASSVGGSPDTQYF; CDR3nt: TGTGCCAGCAGCGTAGGAGGGAGTCCAGATACGCAGTATTTT
j_gene: TRBJ2-6; abundance: NA; d_gene: TRBD1; v_gene: TRBV5-6; CDR3aa: CASSDRVFSGANVLTF; CDR3nt: TGTGCCAGCAGTGACAGGGTTTTCTCTGGGGCCAACGTCCTGACTTTC
j_gene: TRBJ1-6; abundance: NA; d_gene: NA; v_gene: TRBV6-5; CDR3aa: CASSYRDNSLLHF; CDR3nt: TGTGCCAGCAGTTACAGGGATAATTCACTCCTCCACTTT
j_gene: TRBJ1-5; abundance: few; d_gene: NA; v_gene: TRBV6-6; CDR3aa: CASSTQGSLSQPQHF; CDR3nt: TGTGCCAGCAGCACGCAGGGCTCTCTTAGTCAGCCCCAGCATTTT
j_gene: TRBJ1-4; abundance: once; d_gene: NA; v_gene: TRBV29-1; CDR3aa: CSASGGQEHEKLFF; CDR3nt: TGCAGCGCAAGTGGAGGGCAGGAACATGAAAAACTGTTTTTT
j_gene: TRBJ2-2; abundance: many; d_gene: TRBD1; v_gene: TRBV7-3; CDR3aa: CASSLNRGAGELFF; CDR3nt: TGTGCCAGCAGCCTTAACAGGGGGGCCGGGGAGCTGTTTTTT
j_gene: TRBJ2-5; abundance: many; d_gene: TRBD2; v_gene: TRBV9; CDR3aa: CASSVVPAGGQETQYF; CDR3nt: TGTGCCAGCAGCGTAGTCCCAGCGGGGGGCCAAGAGACCCAGTACTTC
j_gene: TRBJ1-1; abundance: NA; d_gene: NA; v_gene: TRBV5-1; CDR3aa: CASSLGPLGRGLNTEAFF; CDR3nt: TGCGCCAGCAGCTTGGGACCGCTGGGTAGGGGACTGAACACTGAAGCTTTCTTT
j_gene: TRBJ2-2; abundance: many; d_gene: NA; v_gene: TRBV2; CDR3aa: CASSEIGITAGELFF; CDR3nt: TGTGCCAGCAGTGAAATCGGGATAACCGCCGGGGAGCTGTTTTTT
j_gene: TRBJ1-5; abundance: few; d_gene: TRBD1; v_gene: TRBV20-1; CDR3aa: CSARDLGRQGGSQPQHF; CDR3nt: TGCAGTGCTAGAGATCTGGGGCGACAGGGAGGGAGTCAGCCCCAGCATTTT